This T cell receptor beta chain emerged from a study of blood T cells in healthy people across ages. Looked up from germline, CDR1 is KGHSH and CDR2 is LQKENI. Trimming removed 0 bases from V and 3 bases from J; junction bases left unmatched: 3. The length of the CDR3 is 15 residues. With a J-beta primer mix and a sample-barcoded 5' primer, a second PCR ran about 6 to 11 cycles. TCRdb analysed the 5' RACE reads with MiXCR anew, one entry per CDR3 protein. The profile shows about 970,000 distinct CDR3 sequences, 51% of them singletons. This clonotype was seen a handful of times. The authors drew around 9.3 milliliters of peripheral blood from each donor.

Sequencing input: blood. This clonotype originated in a woman in her sixties in good health. The chain carries TRBV18 and TRBJ2-7; 9 nucleotides align to TRBD1. CDR3 loop: CASSPPGQGLYEQYF. As DNA, the CDR3 is TGTGCCAGCTCACCACCGGGACAGGGCCTCTACGAGCAGTACTTC.